This T cell receptor (beta chain) was found in a study of shared clonotypes between healthy human individuals. Study-level background: Researchers assigned three CD4 naive, three CD4 memory, two CD8 naive and one CD8 memory plate to each donor. Points from the study as a whole: The rarefaction results pointed to incomplete sorted-subset sequencing despite large depth.

The method was immunoSEQ multiplex PCR; TCRdb's version includes in-frame clones alone and lacks a portion of them. The sample includes fewer than 3 million clones, less than 95% of them seen just once. The CDR3 contains 16 residues. Germline V CDR1 and CDR2: LNHDA, SQIVND (reference sequence). J was trimmed by 6 bases and V by 5 bases; bases with no gene match: 6. As to this clone: What it binds is not known.

The sample was naive CD4+ T cells from PBMCs. Subset described: CD45RA+ positively selected. This clonotype was sampled from a young man in good health. Some clones in this sample may be carry-over from other donors' samples. The chain has TRBV19 and TRBJ2-4, with 14 nucleotides matching TRBD2. CDR3 in amino acids: CASSAVGLAGVNIQYF. The CDR3 DNA is TGTGCCAGTAGTGCCGTGGGACTAGCGGGAGTAAACATTCAGTACTTC.